The following is a TCR beta chain sequence with its context. This specimen belongs to a study of T cell changes during pregnancy in multiple sclerosis. TCRdb's table, derived via immunoSEQ multiplex PCR, lists solely in-frame clones and lacks some. The data hold around 70,000 clones, with 85% to 95% observed a single time. This specimen consisted of peripheral blood, obtained before pregnancy. This sequence was found in a female donor with multiple sclerosis, enrolled in a pregnancy study.

CDR3 protein: CASSLGLAGTYEQYF. The CDR3 DNA follows: TGTGCCAGCAGTTTGGGTCTAGCGGGAACCTACGAGCAGTACTTC. This chain links TRBV28 with TRBJ2-7, with 9 bases that match TRBD2. The CDR3 sequence is 15 residues long. V lost 3 bases to trimming and J lost 2 bases; unmatched junction nucleotides: 5. Germline V gene data show CDR1 as MDHEN and CDR2 as SYDVKM.